This TCR beta chain was found in a study of shared clonotypes between healthy human individuals. Looked up from germline, CDR1 is LNHNV and CDR2 is YYDKDF (reference sequence). Trimming shortened V by 0 bases and J by 5 bases, and 8 bases separated the two germline ends. The CDR3 spans 13 residues. Clones were sequenced by immunoSEQ multiplex PCR, and TCRdb holds only the in-frame ones, with some missing. The sample includes some 2,500,000 clones, over 85% of them seen just once. Subsets obtained from CD4+ cells comprised CD45RA+ naive and CD45RA-negative memory cells. V is TRBV15 and J is TRBJ2-7; D may be TRBD1 (6 bases). The sequenced sample was naive CD4+ T cells from PBMCs. Sample subset: CD45RA+ positively selected. The receptor's source is a man between 18 and 29 years old in good health. Some clones in this sample may be carry-over from other donors' samples. The CDR3 DNA reads TGTGCCACCAGCAGAGATAACAGGGACGAGCAGTACTTC. Translation: CATSRDNRDEQYF.